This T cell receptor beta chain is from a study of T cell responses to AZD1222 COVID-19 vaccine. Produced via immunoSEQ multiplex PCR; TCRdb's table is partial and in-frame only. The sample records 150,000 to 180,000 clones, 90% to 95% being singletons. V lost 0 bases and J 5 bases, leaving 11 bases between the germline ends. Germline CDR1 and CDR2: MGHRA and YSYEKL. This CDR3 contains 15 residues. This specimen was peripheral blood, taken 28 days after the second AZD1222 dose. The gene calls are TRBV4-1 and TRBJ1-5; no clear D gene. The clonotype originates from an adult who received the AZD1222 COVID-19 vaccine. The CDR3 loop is CASSQERIRYQPQHF. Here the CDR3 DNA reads TGCGCCAGCAGCCAAGAAAGGATACGGTATCAGCCCCAGCATTTT.